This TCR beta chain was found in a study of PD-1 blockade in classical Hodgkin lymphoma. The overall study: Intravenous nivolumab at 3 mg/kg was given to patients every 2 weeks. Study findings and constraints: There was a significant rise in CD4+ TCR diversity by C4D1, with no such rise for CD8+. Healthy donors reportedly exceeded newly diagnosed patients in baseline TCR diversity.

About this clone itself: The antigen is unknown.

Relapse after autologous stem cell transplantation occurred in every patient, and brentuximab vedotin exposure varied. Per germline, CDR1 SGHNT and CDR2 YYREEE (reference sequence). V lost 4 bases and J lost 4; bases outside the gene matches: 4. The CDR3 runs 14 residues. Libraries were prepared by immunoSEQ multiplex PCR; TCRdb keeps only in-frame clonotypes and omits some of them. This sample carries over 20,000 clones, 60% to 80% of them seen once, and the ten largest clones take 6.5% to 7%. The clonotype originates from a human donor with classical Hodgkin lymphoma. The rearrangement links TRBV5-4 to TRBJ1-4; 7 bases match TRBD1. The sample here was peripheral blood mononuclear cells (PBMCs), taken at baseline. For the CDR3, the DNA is TGTGCCAGCAGCAAGACAGGGATTAATGAAAAACTGTTTTTT. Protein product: CASSKTGINEKLFF.